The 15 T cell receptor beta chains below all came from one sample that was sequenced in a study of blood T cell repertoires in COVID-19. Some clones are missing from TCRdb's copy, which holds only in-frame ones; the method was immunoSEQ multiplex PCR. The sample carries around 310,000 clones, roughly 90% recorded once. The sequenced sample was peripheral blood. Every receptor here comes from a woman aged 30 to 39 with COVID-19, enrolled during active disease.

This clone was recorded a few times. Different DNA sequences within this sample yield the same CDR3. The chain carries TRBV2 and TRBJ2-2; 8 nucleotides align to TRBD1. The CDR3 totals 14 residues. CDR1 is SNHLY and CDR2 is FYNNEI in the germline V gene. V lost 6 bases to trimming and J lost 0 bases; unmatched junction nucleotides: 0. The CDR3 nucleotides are TGTGCCAGCAGACAGGGGGCGAACACCGGGGAGCTGTTTTTT. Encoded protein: CASRQGANTGELFF. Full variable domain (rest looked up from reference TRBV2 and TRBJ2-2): EPEVTQTPSHQVTQMGQEVILRCVPISNHLYFYWYRQILGQKVEFLVSFYNNEISEKSEIFDDQFSVERPDGSNFTLKIRSTKLEDSAMYFCASRQGANTGELFFGEGSRLTVL.

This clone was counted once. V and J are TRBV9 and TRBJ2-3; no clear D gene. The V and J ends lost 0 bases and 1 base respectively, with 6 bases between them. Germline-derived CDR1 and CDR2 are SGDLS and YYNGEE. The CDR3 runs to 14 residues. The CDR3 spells CASSVASGTDTQYF. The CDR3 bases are TGTGCCAGCAGCGTAGCTTCAGGCACAGATACGCAGTATTTT.

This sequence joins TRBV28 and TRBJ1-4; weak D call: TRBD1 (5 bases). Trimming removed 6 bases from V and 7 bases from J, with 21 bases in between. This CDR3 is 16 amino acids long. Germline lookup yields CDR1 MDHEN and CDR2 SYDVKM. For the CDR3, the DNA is TGTGCCAGCAGCCTCCCGTGGAGTCCGCAGGGTGAAAAACTGTTTTTT. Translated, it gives CASSLPWSPQGEKLFF. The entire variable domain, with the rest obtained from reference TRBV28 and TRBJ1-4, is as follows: DVKVTQSSRYLVKRTGEKVFLECVQDMDHENMFWYRQDPGLGLRLIYFSYDVKMKEKGDIPEGYSVSREKKERFSLILESASTNQTSMYLCASSLPWSPQGEKLFFGSGTQLSVL.

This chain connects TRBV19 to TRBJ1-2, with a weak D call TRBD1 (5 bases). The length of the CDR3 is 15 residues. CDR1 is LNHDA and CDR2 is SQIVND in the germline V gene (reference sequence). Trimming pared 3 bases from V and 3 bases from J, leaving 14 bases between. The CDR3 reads CASSIILKGYYGYTF. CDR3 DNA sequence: TGTGCCAGTAGTATTATCCTTAAGGGGTACTATGGCTACACCTTC.

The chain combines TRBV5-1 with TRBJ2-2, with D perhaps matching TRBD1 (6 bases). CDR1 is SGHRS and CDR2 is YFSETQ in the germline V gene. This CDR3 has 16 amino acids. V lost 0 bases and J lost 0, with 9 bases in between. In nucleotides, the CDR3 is TGCGCCAGCAGCTTGGGGACAGTCGCGAACACCGGGGAGCTGTTTTTT. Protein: CASSLGTVANTGELFF. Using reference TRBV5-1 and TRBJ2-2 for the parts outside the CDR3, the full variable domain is KAGVTQTPRYLIKTRGQQVTLSCSPISGHRSVSWYQQTPGQGLQFLFEYFSETQRNKGNFPGRFSGRQFSNSRSEMNVSTLELGDSALYLCASSLGTVANTGELFFGEGSRLTVL.

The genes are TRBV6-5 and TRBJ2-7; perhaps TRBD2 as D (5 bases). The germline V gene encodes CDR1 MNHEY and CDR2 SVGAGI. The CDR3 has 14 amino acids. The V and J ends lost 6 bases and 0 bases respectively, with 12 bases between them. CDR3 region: CASRVATSSYEQYF. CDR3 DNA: TGTGCCAGCAGGGTAGCGACCAGCTCCTACGAGCAGTACTTC.

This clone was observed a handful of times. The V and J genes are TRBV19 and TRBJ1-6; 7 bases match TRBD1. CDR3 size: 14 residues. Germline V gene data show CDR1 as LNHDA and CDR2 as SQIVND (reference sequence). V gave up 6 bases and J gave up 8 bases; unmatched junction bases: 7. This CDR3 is CASRWTGRDSPLHF. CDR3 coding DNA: TGTGCCAGTAGATGGACAGGCAGAGATTCACCCCTCCACTTT.

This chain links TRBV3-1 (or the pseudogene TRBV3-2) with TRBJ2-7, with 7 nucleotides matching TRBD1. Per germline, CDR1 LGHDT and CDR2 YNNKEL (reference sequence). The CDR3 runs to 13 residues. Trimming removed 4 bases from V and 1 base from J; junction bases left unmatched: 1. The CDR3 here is CASSRGQSYEQYF. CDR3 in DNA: TGTGCCAGCAGCCGGGGACAGTCCTACGAGCAGTACTTC.

As DNA, the CDR3 is TGTGCCAGCAGTAAGGACAGGGCGTCAGATACGCAGTATTTT. Translating gives CASSKDRASDTQYF. The chain employs TRBV6-2 or TRBV6-3 and TRBJ2-3; TRBD1 aligns across 8 bases. CDR1 and CDR2 from the germline V gene are MNHEY and SVGEGT. The CDR3 contains 14 residues. Trimming at V came to 5 bases and at J to 4 bases, leaving 5 bases not matched to a gene.

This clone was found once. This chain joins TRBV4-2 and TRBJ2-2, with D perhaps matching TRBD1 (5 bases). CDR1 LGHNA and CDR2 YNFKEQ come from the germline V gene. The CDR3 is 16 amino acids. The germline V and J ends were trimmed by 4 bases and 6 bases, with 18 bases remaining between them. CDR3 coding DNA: TGTGCCAGCAGCCCGACACGAGCCGGACAACCCGGGGAGCTGTTTTTT. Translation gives CASSPTRAGQPGELFF.

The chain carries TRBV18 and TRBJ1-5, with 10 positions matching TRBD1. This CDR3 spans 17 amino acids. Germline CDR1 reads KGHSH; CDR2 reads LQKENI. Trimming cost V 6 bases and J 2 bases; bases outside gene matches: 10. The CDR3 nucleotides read TGTGCCAGCTCTCAAAGCCTCGGGACAGGGGGCAATCAGCCCCAGCATTTT. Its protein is CASSQSLGTGGNQPQHF.

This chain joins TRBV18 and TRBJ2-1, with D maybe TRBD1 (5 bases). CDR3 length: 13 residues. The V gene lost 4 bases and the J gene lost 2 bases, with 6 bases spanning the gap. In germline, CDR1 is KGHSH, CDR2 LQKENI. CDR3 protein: CASSQTAYNEQFF. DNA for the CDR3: TGTGCCAGCTCACAGACAGCCTACAATGAGCAGTTCTTC. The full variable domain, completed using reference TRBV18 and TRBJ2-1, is NAGVMQNPRHLVRRRGQEARLRCSPMKGHSHVYWYRQLPEEGLKFMVYLQKENIIDESGMPKERFSAEFPKEGPSILRIQQVVRGDSAAYFCASSQTAYNEQFFGPGTRLTVL.

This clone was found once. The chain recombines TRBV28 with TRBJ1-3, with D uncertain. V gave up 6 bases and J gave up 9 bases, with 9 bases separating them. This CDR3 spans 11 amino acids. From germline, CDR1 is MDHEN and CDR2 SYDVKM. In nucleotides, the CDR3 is TGTGCCAGCAGCCGCCCGGGCACCATATATTTT. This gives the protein CASSRPGTIYF.

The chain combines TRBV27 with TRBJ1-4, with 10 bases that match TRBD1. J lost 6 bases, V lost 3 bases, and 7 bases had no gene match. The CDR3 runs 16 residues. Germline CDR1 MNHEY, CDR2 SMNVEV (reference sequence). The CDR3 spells CASSFLPGQGHEKLFF. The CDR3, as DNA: TGTGCCAGCAGTTTTCTACCGGGACAGGGGCATGAAAAACTGTTTTTT.

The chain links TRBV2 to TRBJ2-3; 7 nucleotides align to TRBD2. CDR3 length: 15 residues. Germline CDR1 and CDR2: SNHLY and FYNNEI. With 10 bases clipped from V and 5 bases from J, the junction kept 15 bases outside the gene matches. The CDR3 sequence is CANTPEAGVVDTQYF. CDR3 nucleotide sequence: TGTGCCAACACCCCTGAGGCGGGAGTAGTAGATACGCAGTATTTT.